The next 30 T cell receptor beta chains were all read from a single sample in a study of regulatory T cells in long-lasting Graves disease. The authors built TCR beta libraries using iRepertoire HTBI primers and Arm-PCR of CDR3 regions. TCRdb ran MiXCR on the multiplex PCR reads and lists one entry per CDR3 protein. The data show around 250,000 distinct CDR3 sequences, 20% seen once. Time point reported: newly diagnosed GD, antithyroid drugs for less than 3 months. PBMCs were the source of the RNA used for TCR sequencing. Specimen: peripheral blood mononuclear cells (PBMCs), collected at new diagnosis, from a patient treated with antithyroid drugs. The receptors originated from a female donor with Graves disease.

Many counts were recorded for this clonotype. J is TRBJ1-3 and V is TRBV6-5, with D uncertain. The germline CDR1 and CDR2 sequences are MNHEY and SVGAGI. The CDR3 runs to 15 residues. Trimming removed 0 bases from V and 2 bases from J, with 8 bases in between. The CDR3 here is CASSYSAGTGNTIYF. CDR3 sequence (DNA): TGTGCCAGCAGTTACTCGGCGGGCACTGGAAACACCATATATTTT.

This clonotype came up many times. The V and J genes are TRBV6-5 and TRBJ2-7, with TRBD1 matching over 8 bases. Trimming removed 4 bases from V and 6 bases from J; junction bases left unmatched: 11. Germline V gene lookup returns CDR1 MNHEY and CDR2 SVGAGI. This CDR3 spans 15 amino acids. The CDR3 bases are TGTGCCAGCAGTTTTAGGACAGGGCGAGTCTCCGAGCAGTACTTC. It encodes CASSFRTGRVSEQYF.

This clonotype was found once. A far larger clone lies a single base away; this is likely a read error. V and J are TRBV10-3 and TRBJ2-1, with D maybe TRBD2 (6 bases). The DNA end is a closer match to TRBJ2-5, so the J assignment may be wrong. The CDR3 extends over 15 amino acids. Germline V gene lookup returns CDR1 ENHRY and CDR2 SYGVKD. Written as DNA, the CDR3 is TGTGCCAGCAGAGTGAGCGGGTCGCGGAGGGAGACCCAGTACTTC. Translating gives CASRVSGSRRETQYF.

The chain joins TRBV7-3 to TRBJ2-5; TRBD2 aligns across 12 bases. The junction had 5 bases not matched to a gene; V was cut back by 4 bases and J by 2 bases. The CDR3 loop spans 16 amino acids. The germline V gene encodes CDR1 SGHTA and CDR2 FQGTGA. The CDR3 is CASSSGTSGLQETQYF. The CDR3 DNA reads TGTGCCAGCAGCTCAGGGACTAGCGGGTTACAAGAGACCCAGTACTTC.

This clonotype was observed at least ten times. The chain recombines TRBV11-2 with TRBJ2-7, with 7 positions matching TRBD1. The CDR3 is 15 residues long. Germline CDR1 is SGHAT and CDR2 is FQNNGV. The V and J ends lost 5 bases and 1 base, in that order; junction bases with no gene match: 8. CDR3 loop: CASSVSRQGSYEQYF. The DNA for the CDR3 is TGTGCCAGCAGCGTATCTCGACAGGGTTCCTACGAGCAGTACTTC.

In this sample, this clonotype turned up many times. This rearrangement joins TRBV11-2 to TRBJ2-5; 7 bases are a match to TRBD2. Germline V gene sequence: CDR1 SGHAT, CDR2 FQNNGV. This CDR3 region has 15 residues. Trimming removed 6 bases from V and 2 bases from J; junction bases left unmatched: 9. In DNA form, the CDR3 reads TGTGCCAGCAGGCGAGCGGCCGGGGGGCAAGAGACCCAGTACTTC. It codes for CASRRAAGGQETQYF.

This clonotype was counted only a few times. V usage is TRBV6-1 and J usage is TRBJ1-2; D is uncertain. V was cut by 5 bases and J by 2 bases, with 6 bases left in between. From germline, CDR1 is MNHNS and CDR2 SASEGT. This CDR3 has 12 amino acids. The CDR3 DNA reads as TGTGCCAGCAGTCACGGCAACTATGGCTACACCTTC. Its protein is CASSHGNYGYTF.

The J gene is TRBJ2-5, the V gene TRBV2; 12 bases align to TRBD1. The CDR3 loop spans 15 amino acids. Trimming took 8 bases from V and 5 from J; bases not matched to a gene: 9. Looked up from germline, CDR1 is SNHLY and CDR2 is FYNNEI. DNA for the CDR3: TGTGCCAGCTCTGGGACAGGGGGCCCTCGGGAGACCCAGTACTTC. It encodes CASSGTGGPRETQYF.

The chain recombines TRBV10-3 with TRBJ2-1, with D possibly TRBD2 on 5 matching bases. The CDR3 is 17 residues long. V dropped 2 bases and J dropped 2 bases, with 16 bases sitting between them. Per the germline V gene, CDR1 is ENHRY and CDR2 is SYGVKD. The CDR3 is CAISERELKFAYNEQFF. For the CDR3, the DNA is TGTGCCATCAGTGAGCGGGAACTCAAATTCGCCTACAATGAGCAGTTCTTC.

In its sample, this clonotype was seen once. The rearrangement joins TRBV11-2 to TRBJ2-5; no clear D gene. The germline CDR1 and CDR2 sequences are SGHAT and FQNNGV. V lost 4 bases and J 6 bases, leaving 18 bases between the germline ends. The CDR3 runs 15 residues. The CDR3 loop reads CASSSTEPSGKTQYF. Here the CDR3 DNA reads TGTGCCAGCAGCTCGACTGAGCCTAGTGGGAAGACCCAGTACTTC.

This clonotype was seen many times. The chain links TRBV7-9 to TRBJ1-2, with D unclear. The CDR3 has 16 residues. Germline V gives CDR1 SEHNR, CDR2 FQNEAQ (reference sequence). V was shortened by 4 bases and J by 0 bases, with 15 bases between the two germline ends. CDR3 loop: CASSWGERITNYGYTF. DNA for the CDR3: TGTGCCAGCAGCTGGGGTGAAAGGATTACTAACTATGGCTACACCTTC.

The chain recombines TRBV6-9 with TRBJ2-7; D tentatively reads TRBD1 or TRBD2 (5 bases each). Looked up from germline, CDR1 is MNHGY and CDR2 is SVAAGI. This CDR3 has 16 residues. Deletions cut 4 bases from V and 1 base from J, with 17 bases between. CDR3 nucleotide sequence: TGTGCCAGCAGTTTCGCCGGGACGGCCACTTCCTACGAGCAGTACTTC. Its protein is CASSFAGTATSYEQYF.

Many counts were recorded for this clonotype. This chain connects TRBV5-1 to TRBJ2-7; unclear D gene. Trimming stripped 3 bases from V and 6 bases from J, with 16 bases between. This CDR3 is built from 14 residues. Germline CDR1 SGHRS, CDR2 YFSETQ. Written as DNA, the CDR3 is TGCGCCAGCAGCTATAGTCTTAAGGTCCTCGAGCAGTACTTC. Residues: CASSYSLKVLEQYF.

This clonotype was seen ten or more times. The chain carries TRBV12-3 or TRBV12-4 and TRBJ2-1; 7 bases match TRBD2. This CDR3 comprises 16 residues. V lost 7 bases, J lost 2 bases, and 11 bases stayed unmatched. DNA for the CDR3: TGTGCCAGCACCTCCTCAGCGGGACGCGCCTACAATGAGCAGTTCTTC. Translation gives CASTSSAGRAYNEQFF.

This clonotype was counted ten times or more. The CDR3: CATTGGLRNTEAFF. The CDR3 nucleotides are TGTGCCACTACAGGGGGCTTACGGAACACTGAAGCTTTCTTT. The chain uses TRBV2 and TRBJ1-1, with 9 bases identical to TRBD1. Germline-derived CDR1 and CDR2 are SNHLY and FYNNEI. The CDR3 loop spans 14 amino acids. J lost 1 base, V lost 10 bases, and 7 bases had no gene match.

The chain combines TRBV7-2 with TRBJ1-5; D ambiguous. Per the germline V gene, CDR1 is SGHTA and CDR2 is FQGNSA. Deletions cut 1 base from V and 3 bases from J, with 7 bases between. The CDR3 contains 14 residues. CDR3 protein: CASSLGVNNQPQHF. The CDR3 bases are TGTGCCAGCAGCTTAGGTGTGAACAATCAGCCCCAGCATTTT.

There are many counts of this clonotype. The V gene is TRBV20-1, the J gene TRBJ2-7; D perhaps matches TRBD1 (5 bases). The length of the CDR3 is 14 residues. The germline gives CDR1 DFQATT, CDR2 SNEGSKA (reference sequence). V shed 0 bases and J shed 6 bases, with 15 bases lying between them. CDR3 region: CSAREGPPTGEQYF. CDR3 in DNA: TGCAGTGCTAGAGAGGGGCCCCCCACGGGCGAGCAGTACTTC.

Regarding this clonotype: One base away lies a much larger clone, so this may be a sequencing read error. This rearrangement joins TRBV7-8 to TRBJ2-1; D perhaps matches TRBD1 (5 bases). In germline, CDR1 is SGHVS, CDR2 FQNEAQ. The CDR3 runs to 15 residues. This CDR3 is CACSLGAKYYNEQFF. The CDR3 nucleotides read TGTGCCTGCAGCTTAGGGGCTAAGTACTACAATGAGCAGTTCTTC.

This clonotype appeared many times. The V call is TRBV3-1, the J call TRBJ2-2, with TRBD1 matching over 8 bases. Trimming removed 2 bases from V and 5 bases from J; junction bases left unmatched: 7. Per the germline V gene, CDR1 is LGHDT and CDR2 is YNNKEL (reference sequence). CDR3 size: 16 residues. CDR3: CASSQLRDRRTGELFF. DNA of the CDR3: TGTGCCAGCAGCCAATTGAGGGACAGGAGAACCGGGGAGCTGTTTTTT.

This clonotype was recorded at least ten times. V is TRBV19 and J is TRBJ2-5; 9 bases line up with TRBD1. V shed 5 bases and J 7 bases; nucleotides not matched to a gene: 14. The V gene's germline CDR1 is LNHDA and CDR2 SQIVND (reference sequence). The CDR3 spans 16 residues. The chain's CDR3 is CASSAPGTGRLGTQYF. In DNA form, the CDR3 reads TGTGCCAGTAGTGCCCCCGGGACAGGGAGGTTGGGGACCCAGTACTTC.

This clonotype was counted a few times. The gene calls are TRBV19 and TRBJ1-2; 10 bases are shared with TRBD1. Unmatched junction bases numbered 8, after V lost 4 bases and J lost 0 bases. The CDR3 has 17 residues. Germline V CDR1 and CDR2: LNHDA, SQIVND (reference sequence). This CDR3 is CASSNFFDRGPNYGYTF. DNA of the CDR3: TGTGCCAGTAGTAACTTCTTCGACAGGGGGCCTAACTATGGCTACACCTTC. Using reference TRBV19 and TRBJ1-2 for the parts outside the CDR3, the full variable domain is DGGITQSPKYLFRKEGQNVTLSCEQNLNHDAMYWYRQDPGQGLRLIYYSQIVNDFQKGDIAEGYSVSREKKESFPLTVTSAQKNPTAFYLCASSNFFDRGPNYGYTFGSGTRLTVV.

V and J are TRBV11-2 and TRBJ2-7; 10 nucleotides align to TRBD2. Germline V lookup: CDR1 SGHAT, CDR2 FQNNGV. The CDR3 length is 16 residues. V was clipped by 4 bases and J by 2 bases; unmatched bases: 8. CDR3 sequence: CASSSGMSGRAYEQYF. CDR3 DNA sequence: TGTGCCAGCAGCTCAGGGATGAGCGGGAGGGCCTACGAGCAGTACTTC.

The sample holds many counts of this clonotype. The chain combines TRBV7-3 with TRBJ2-7, with TRBD2 identical over 10 bases. V lost 4 bases to trimming and J lost 3 bases; unmatched junction nucleotides: 6. CDR1 SGHTA and CDR2 FQGTGA come from the germline V gene. There are 15 residues in the CDR3. CDR3 region: CASSSGASGSYEQYF. CDR3 sequence (DNA): TGTGCCAGCAGCTCAGGGGCTAGCGGGAGCTACGAGCAGTACTTC.

CDR3 residues: CASSPTDRGYNQPQHF. The CDR3 bases are TGTGCCAGCAGTCCCACGGACAGGGGGTACAATCAGCCCCAGCATTTT. The J gene is TRBJ1-5, the V gene TRBV28, with 10 bases lining up with TRBD1. Per germline, CDR1 MDHEN and CDR2 SYDVKM. CDR3 length: 16 residues. The ends lost 5 bases at V and 3 bases at J; junction bases unmatched: 7.

This clonotype was counted ten times or more. This rearrangement joins TRBV20-1 to TRBJ2-5; D is unclear. Germline loops: CDR1 DFQATT, CDR2 SNEGSKA (reference sequence). Deletions cut 3 bases from V and 4 bases from J, with 3 bases between. This CDR3 is built from 10 residues. CDR3 in amino acids: CSASGETQYF. CDR3 nucleotide sequence: TGCAGTGCTAGCGGAGAGACCCAGTACTTC.

This chain joins TRBV12-3 or TRBV12-4 and TRBJ2-1, with TRBD2 matching over 12 bases. This CDR3 is 18 amino acids long. After removal of 5 bases from V and 1 base from J, the junction contained 9 bases not matched to a gene. As DNA, the CDR3 is TGTGCCAGCAGTCCCCGGCTAGCGGGAGGGATTTCCTACAATGAGCAGTTCTTC. Translated: CASSPRLAGGISYNEQFF.

A few counts support this clonotype. V and J are TRBV7-6 and TRBJ1-1; D perhaps matches TRBD1 (5 bases). This CDR3 comprises 14 residues. CDR1 SGHVS and CDR2 FNYEAQ come from the germline V gene. The V end lost 5 bases, the J end lost 4 bases, and 14 bases lay between the germline ends. In DNA form, the CDR3 reads TGTGCCAGCAGCCCTGGGGGATTGGGCACTGAAGCTTTCTTT. It yields the protein CASSPGGLGTEAFF.

This clonotype was found a few times. Given a much more abundant clone one base away, this may be a read error. The chain uses TRBV5-4 and TRBJ1-3, with a weak D call TRBD1 (6 bases). Per the germline V gene, CDR1 is SGHNT and CDR2 is YYREEE (reference sequence). The CDR3 spans 14 residues. The CDR3, as DNA: TGTGCCAGCAGCCTGGGGGGCGCTGGAAGCACCATATATTTT. Encoded protein: CASSLGGAGSTIYF.

This chain connects TRBV9 to TRBJ1-2, with a possible D match to TRBD1 (6 bases). V lost 3 bases to trimming and J lost 3 bases, with 12 bases between them. The CDR3 spans 14 residues. Germline V gene data show CDR1 as SGDLS and CDR2 as YYNGEE. The CDR3 DNA is TGTGCCAGCAGCGGATCACAGGGCGACTATGGCTACACCTTC. It specifies CASSGSQGDYGYTF. Drawing the rest from reference TRBV9 and TRBJ1-2, the complete variable domain is DSGVTQTPKHLITATGQRVTLRCSPRSGDLSVYWYQQSLDQGLQFLIQYYNGEERAKGNILERFSAQQFPDLHSELNLSSLELGDSALYFCASSGSQGDYGYTFGSGTRLTVV.

This clonotype was observed a few times. This chain uses TRBV15 with TRBJ2-2; TRBD1 might be the D (6 bases). Trimming removed 4 bases from V and 4 bases from J, with 16 bases in between. Germline V gives CDR1 LNHNV, CDR2 YYDKDF (reference sequence). The CDR3 loop spans 16 amino acids. This CDR3 is CATSKWAGAGTGELFF. The DNA of the CDR3 is TGTGCCACCAGCAAGTGGGCAGGGGCGGGCACCGGGGAGCTGTTTTTT.